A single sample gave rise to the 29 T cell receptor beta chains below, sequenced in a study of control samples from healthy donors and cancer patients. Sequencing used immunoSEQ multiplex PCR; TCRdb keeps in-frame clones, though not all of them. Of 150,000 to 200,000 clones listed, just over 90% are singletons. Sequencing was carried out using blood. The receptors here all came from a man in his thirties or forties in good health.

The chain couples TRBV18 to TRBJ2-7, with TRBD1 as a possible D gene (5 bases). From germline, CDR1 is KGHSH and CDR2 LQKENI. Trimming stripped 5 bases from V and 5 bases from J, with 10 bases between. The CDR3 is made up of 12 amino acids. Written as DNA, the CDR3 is TGTGCCAGCTCAAATCAGGGCCACGAGCAGTACTTC. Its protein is CASSNQGHEQYF.

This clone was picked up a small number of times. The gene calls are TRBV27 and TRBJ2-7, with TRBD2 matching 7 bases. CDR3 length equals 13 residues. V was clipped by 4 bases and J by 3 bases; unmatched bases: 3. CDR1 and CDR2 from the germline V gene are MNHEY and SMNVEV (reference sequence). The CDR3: CASSSAGYYEQYF. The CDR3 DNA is TGTGCCAGCAGTTCAGCGGGGTACTACGAGCAGTACTTC.

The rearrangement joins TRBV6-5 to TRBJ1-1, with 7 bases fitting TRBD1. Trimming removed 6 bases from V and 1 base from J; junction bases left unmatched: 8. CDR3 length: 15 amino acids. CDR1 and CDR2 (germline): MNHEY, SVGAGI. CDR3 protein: CASSHRQGTNTEAFF. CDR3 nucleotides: TGTGCCAGCAGCCACCGACAGGGTACGAACACTGAAGCTTTCTTT.

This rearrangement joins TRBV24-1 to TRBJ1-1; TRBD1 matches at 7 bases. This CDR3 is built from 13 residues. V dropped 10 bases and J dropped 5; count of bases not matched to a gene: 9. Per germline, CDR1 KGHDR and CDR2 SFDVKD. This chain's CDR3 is CATEGAGRTEAFF. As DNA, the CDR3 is TGTGCCACGGAGGGGGCCGGGAGGACTGAAGCTTTCTTT.

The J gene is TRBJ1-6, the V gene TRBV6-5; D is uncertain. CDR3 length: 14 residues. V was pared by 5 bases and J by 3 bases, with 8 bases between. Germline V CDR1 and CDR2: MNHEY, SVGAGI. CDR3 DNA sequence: TGTGCCAGCAGTACCACGAGCTATAATTCACCCCTCCACTTT. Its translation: CASSTTSYNSPLHF.

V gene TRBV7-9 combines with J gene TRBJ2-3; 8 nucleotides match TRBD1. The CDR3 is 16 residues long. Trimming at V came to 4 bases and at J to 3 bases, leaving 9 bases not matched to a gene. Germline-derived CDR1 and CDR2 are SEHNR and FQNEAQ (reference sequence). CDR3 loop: CASSSATGAPTDTQYF. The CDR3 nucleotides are TGTGCCAGCAGCTCCGCGACAGGGGCGCCGACAGATACGCAGTATTTT.

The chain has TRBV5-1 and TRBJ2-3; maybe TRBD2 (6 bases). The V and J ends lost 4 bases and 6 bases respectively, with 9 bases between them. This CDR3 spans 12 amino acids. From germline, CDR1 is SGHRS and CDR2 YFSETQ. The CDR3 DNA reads TGCGCCAGCAGCCTGGAGGGGGATACGCAGTATTTT. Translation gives CASSLEGDTQYF.

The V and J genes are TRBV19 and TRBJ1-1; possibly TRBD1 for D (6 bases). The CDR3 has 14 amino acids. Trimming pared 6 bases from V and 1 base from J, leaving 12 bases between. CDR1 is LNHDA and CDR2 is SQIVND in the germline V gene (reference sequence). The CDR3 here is CASRRGPENTEAFF. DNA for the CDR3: TGTGCCAGTAGGCGGGGGCCCGAGAACACTGAAGCTTTCTTT.

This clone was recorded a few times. CDR3 amino acids: CASKTGGVNTEAFF. The CDR3, as DNA: TGTGCCAGCAAAACAGGGGGCGTGAACACTGAAGCTTTCTTT. This chain links TRBV5-4 with TRBJ1-1, with 9 bases that match TRBD1. Per the germline V gene, CDR1 is SGHNT and CDR2 is YYREEE (reference sequence). This CDR3 spans 14 amino acids. The V gene end was trimmed by 6 bases and the J gene end by 0 bases; junction bases not matched to a gene: 3.

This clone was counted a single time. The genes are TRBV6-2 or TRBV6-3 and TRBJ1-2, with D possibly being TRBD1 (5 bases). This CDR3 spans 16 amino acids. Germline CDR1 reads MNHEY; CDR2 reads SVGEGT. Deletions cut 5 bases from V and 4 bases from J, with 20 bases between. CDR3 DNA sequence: TGTGCCAGCAGTCGGATCGCCGGGACGGAAAGCTATGGCTACACCTTC. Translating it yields CASSRIAGTESYGYTF.

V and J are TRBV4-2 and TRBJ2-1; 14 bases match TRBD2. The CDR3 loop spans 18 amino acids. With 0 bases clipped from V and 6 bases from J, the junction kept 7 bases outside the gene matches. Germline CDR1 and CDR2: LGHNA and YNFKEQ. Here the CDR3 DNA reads TGTGCCAGCAGCCAAGATGGACTAGCGGGGGGCCTAATCAATGAGCAGTTCTTC. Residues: CASSQDGLAGGLINEQFF.

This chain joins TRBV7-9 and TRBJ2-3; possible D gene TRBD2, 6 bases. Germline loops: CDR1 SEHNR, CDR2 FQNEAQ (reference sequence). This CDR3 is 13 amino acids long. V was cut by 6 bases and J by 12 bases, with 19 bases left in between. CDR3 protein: CASSTHRDSYQYF. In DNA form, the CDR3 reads TGTGCCAGCAGTACTCACCGGGACTCCTACCAGTATTTT.

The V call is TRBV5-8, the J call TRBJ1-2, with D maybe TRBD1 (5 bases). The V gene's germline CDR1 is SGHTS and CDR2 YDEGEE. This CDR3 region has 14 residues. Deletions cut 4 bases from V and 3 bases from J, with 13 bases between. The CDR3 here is CASSIREGHYGYTF. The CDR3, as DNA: TGTGCCAGCAGCATCAGAGAGGGGCACTATGGCTACACCTTC.

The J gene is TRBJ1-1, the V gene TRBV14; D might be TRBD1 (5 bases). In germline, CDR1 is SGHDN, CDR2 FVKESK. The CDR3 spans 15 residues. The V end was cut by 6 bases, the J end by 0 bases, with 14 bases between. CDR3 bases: TGTGCCAGCAGACGCTCGGACACACTGAACACTGAAGCTTTCTTT. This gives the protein CASRRSDTLNTEAFF.

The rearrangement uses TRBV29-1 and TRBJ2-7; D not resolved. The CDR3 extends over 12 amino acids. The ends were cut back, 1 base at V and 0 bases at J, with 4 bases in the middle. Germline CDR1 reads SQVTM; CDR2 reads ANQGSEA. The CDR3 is CSVEGSSYEQYF. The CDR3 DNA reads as TGCAGCGTTGAAGGGAGCTCCTACGAGCAGTACTTC.

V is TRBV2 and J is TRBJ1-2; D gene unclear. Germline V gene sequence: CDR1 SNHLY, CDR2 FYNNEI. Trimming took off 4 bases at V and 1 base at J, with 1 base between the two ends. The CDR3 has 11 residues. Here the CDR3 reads CASSGNYGYTF. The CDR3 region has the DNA TGTGCCAGCAGTGGTAACTATGGCTACACCTTC.

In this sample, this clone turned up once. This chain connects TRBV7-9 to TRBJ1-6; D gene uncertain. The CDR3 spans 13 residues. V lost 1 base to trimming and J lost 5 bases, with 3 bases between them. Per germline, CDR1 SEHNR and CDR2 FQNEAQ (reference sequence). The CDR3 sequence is CASSLGDNSPLHF. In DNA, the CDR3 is TGTGCCAGCAGCTTAGGCGATAATTCACCCCTCCACTTT.

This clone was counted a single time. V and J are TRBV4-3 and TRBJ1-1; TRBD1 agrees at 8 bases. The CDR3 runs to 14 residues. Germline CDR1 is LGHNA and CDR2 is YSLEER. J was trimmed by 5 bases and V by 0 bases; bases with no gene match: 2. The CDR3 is CASSQDRGQTEAFF. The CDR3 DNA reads TGCGCCAGCAGCCAAGACAGGGGGCAAACTGAAGCTTTCTTT.

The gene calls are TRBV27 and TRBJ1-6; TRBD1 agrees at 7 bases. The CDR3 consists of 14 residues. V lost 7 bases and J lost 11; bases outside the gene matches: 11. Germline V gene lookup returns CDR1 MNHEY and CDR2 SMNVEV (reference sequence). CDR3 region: CASTSKPGGTPLHF. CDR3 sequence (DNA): TGTGCCAGCACTTCAAAGCCAGGGGGTACACCCCTCCACTTT.

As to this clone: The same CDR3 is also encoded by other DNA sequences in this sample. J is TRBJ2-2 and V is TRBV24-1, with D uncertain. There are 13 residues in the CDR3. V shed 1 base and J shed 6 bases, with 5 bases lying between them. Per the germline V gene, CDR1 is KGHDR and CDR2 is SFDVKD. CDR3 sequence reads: CATSDLLSGELFF. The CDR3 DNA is TGTGCCACCAGTGATTTATTATCCGGGGAGCTGTTTTTT.

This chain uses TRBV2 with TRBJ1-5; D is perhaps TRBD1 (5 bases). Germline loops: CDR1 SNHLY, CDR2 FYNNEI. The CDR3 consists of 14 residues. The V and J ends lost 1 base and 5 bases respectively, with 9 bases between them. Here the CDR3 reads CASSEGREDQPQHF. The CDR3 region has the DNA TGTGCCAGCAGTGAAGGCAGGGAGGATCAGCCCCAGCATTTT.

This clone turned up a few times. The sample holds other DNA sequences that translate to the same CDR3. In DNA form, the CDR3 reads TGTGCCAGCAGACCTGGAGGGGGGCGGGGAGCTTTCTTT. As protein: CASRPGGGRGAFF. V and J are TRBV7-9 and TRBJ1-1; tentative D call: TRBD1 (6 bases). From germline, CDR1 is SEHNR and CDR2 FQNEAQ (reference sequence). V lost 6 bases, J lost 10 bases, and 18 bases lay in between. The CDR3 is 13 residues long.

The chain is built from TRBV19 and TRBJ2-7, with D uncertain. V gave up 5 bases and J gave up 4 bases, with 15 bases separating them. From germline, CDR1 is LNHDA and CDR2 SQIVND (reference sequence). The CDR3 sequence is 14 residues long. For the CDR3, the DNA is TGTGCCAGTAGTCCCCAGGCTCCCCGGTACGAGCAGTACTTC. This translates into CASSPQAPRYEQYF.

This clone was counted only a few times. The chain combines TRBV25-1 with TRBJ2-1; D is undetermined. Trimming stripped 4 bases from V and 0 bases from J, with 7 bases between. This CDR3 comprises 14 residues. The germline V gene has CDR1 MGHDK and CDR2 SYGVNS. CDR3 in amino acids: CASSAGYSYNEQFF. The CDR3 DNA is TGTGCCAGCAGTGCAGGATACTCCTACAATGAGCAGTTCTTC.

The CDR3 here is CASSSGQAPRTYNSPLHF. Written as DNA, the CDR3 is TGTGCCAGCAGCTCGGGACAGGCCCCAAGAACATATAATTCACCCCTCCACTTT. This chain uses TRBV3-1 (or the pseudogene TRBV3-2) with TRBJ1-6; the match to TRBD1 covers 8 bases. The V and J ends lost 5 bases and 4 bases, in that order; junction bases with no gene match: 13. CDR3 length: 18 residues. Germline assignment: CDR1 LGHDT and CDR2 YNNKEL (reference sequence).

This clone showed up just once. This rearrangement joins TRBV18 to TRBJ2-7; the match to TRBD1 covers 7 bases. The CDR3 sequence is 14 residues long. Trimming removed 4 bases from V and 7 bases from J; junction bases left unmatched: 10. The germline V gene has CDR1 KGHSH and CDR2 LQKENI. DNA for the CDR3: TGTGCCAGCTCACAAGGGACAGCTTTTTTAGAGCAGTACTTC. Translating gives CASSQGTAFLEQYF.

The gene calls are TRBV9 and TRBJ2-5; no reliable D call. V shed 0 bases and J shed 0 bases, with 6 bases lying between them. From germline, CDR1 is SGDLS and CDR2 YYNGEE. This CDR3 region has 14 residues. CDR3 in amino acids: CASSVDSYQETQYF. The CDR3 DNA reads TGTGCCAGCAGCGTAGATTCCTACCAAGAGACCCAGTACTTC.

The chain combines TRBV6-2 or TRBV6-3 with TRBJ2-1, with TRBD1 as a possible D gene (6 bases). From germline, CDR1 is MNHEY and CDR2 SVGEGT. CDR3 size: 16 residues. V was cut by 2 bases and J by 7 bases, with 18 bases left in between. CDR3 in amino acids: CASSYTRRGPPNEQFF. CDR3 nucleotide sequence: TGTGCCAGCAGTTACACCCGCAGGGGCCCACCTAATGAGCAGTTCTTC.

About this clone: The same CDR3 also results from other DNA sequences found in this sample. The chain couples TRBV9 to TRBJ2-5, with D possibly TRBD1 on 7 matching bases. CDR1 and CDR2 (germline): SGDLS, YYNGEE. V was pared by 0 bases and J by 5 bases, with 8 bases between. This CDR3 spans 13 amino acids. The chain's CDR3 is CASSVAGGETQYF. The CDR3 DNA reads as TGTGCCAGCAGCGTAGCAGGGGGGGAGACCCAGTACTTC.